This T cell receptor beta chain was recorded in a study of shared clonotypes between healthy human individuals. Across the study: Three plates each covered CD4 naive and memory; CD8 naive two, CD8 memory one.

V lost 3 bases and J lost 6; bases outside the gene matches: 7. The germline V gene has CDR1 SGHNT and CDR2 YYREEE (reference sequence). This CDR3 is 17 amino acids long. The repertoire was sequenced with immunoSEQ multiplex PCR; TCRdb's copy has only in-frame clones and lacks some. The data hold 1.5 million to 2.5 million clones, with about 95% observed a single time. The naive CD8 population came from CD45RO-negative cells selected for CCR7, without terminally differentiated effector memory CD45RA+ cells. The chain has TRBV5-4 and TRBJ2-1; 15 bases line up with TRBD2. The TCR originated in a man younger than 35 in good health. Sequencing input: naive CD8+ T cells sorted from blood. CDR3 residues: CASSSRTSGRAGNEQFF. The DNA for the CDR3 is TGTGCCAGCAGCTCTCGGACTAGCGGGAGGGCAGGCAATGAGCAGTTCTTC. Full variable domain (rest looked up from reference TRBV5-4 and TRBJ2-1): ETGVTQSPTHLIKTRGQQVTLRCSSQSGHNTVSWYQQALGQGPQFIFQYYREEENGRGNFPPRFSGLQFPNYSSELNVNALELDDSALYLCASSSRTSGRAGNEQFFGPGTRLTVL.